This TCR beta chain is from a study of blood T cell repertoires in COVID-19. Study-level information: Samples of COVID-19 (acute and convalescent) were obtained from the United States, Italy and Spain. Sources were T cells, B-cell-depleted T cells, or PBMCs; the material itself was cDNA or gDNA.

Germline V gene lookup returns CDR1 LGHDT and CDR2 YNNKEL (reference sequence). Trimming at V came to 8 bases and at J to 0 bases, leaving 6 bases not matched to a gene. This CDR3 spans 16 amino acids. In the study's own analysis: Estimation of nucleated cell counts was performed using reference gene primer amplification. Measured with immunoSEQ multiplex PCR; TCRdb has only the in-frame clones, and not every one. The V and J calls and clone size are taken from that table; D and trimming were inferred from the DNA. The repertoire holds 150,000 to 200,000 clones, with around 90% as singletons. Specimen: peripheral blood. This chain connects TRBV3-1 (or the pseudogene TRBV3-2) to TRBJ2-6; 8 nucleotides agree with TRBD1. This clonotype was sampled from a woman in her 50s with acute or convalescent COVID-19. This CDR3 is CASRQGSYSGANVLTF. CDR3 DNA sequence: TGTGCCAGCCGACAGGGGTCCTACTCTGGGGCCAACGTCCTGACTTTC.